This TCR beta chain was profiled in a study of Ad26.COV2.S vaccination and SARS-CoV-2 variants. The wider study: Once or twice, 56 days apart, Ad26.COV2.S was delivered intramuscularly.

This clone has just one count. The antigen remains unidentified. Libraries were prepared by immunoSEQ multiplex PCR; TCRdb keeps only in-frame clonotypes and omits some of them. This sample has 350,000 to 400,000 clones, with 89% found just once. Treatment noted: 19 received Ad26.COV2.S at low or high dose, single or two shots; five or six received placebo; per-sample allocation not given. Sampling took place 63 days after the first vaccine or placebo injection. Expression of Wuhan-strain SARS-CoV-2 spike came from the Ad26 vector that formed the vaccine. Broader study findings: Comparability of non-spike TCR breadth was observed across vaccine and placebo recipients. Analyses of TCR breadth and depth may have underestimated total T cell responses.

Here the sequenced sample was peripheral blood, taken in a trial of Ad26.COV2.S vaccine versus placebo. The clonotype was recovered from a person aged 18-65 years who received the Ad26.COV2.S COVID-19 vaccine or a placebo.

The CDR3 DNA reads as TGCAGTGGGACATATCAAGAGACCCAGTACTTC. Translated: CSGTYQETQYF. The chain couples TRBV20-1 to TRBJ2-5, with D possibly being TRBD1 (5 bases). The CDR3 length is 11 residues. Germline loops: CDR1 DFQATT, CDR2 SNEGSKA (reference sequence). V was clipped by 7 bases and J by 2 bases, with 8 bases between them.